The subject of this entry is one T cell receptor (beta chain). This sample stems from a study of CD8+ T cells in alopecia areata. Study at large: Treated patients received oral tofacitinib, 5 to 10 mg twice daily.

The authors extracted RNA and reverse transcribed it into cDNA as the sequencing template. Clones were read by immunoSEQ multiplex PCR, and TCRdb kept only the in-frame ones, dropping some. The sample lists 190,000 or so clones; roughly 61% were seen once. Specified treatment: oral pan-JAK inhibitor, 5-10 mg twice daily. From PBMCs, CD4+ and CD8+ T cells were sorted. J lost 0 bases, V lost 6 bases, and 8 bases had no gene match. The CDR3 extends over 16 amino acids. Looked up from germline, CDR1 is SNHLY and CDR2 is FYNNEI. The chain uses TRBV2 and TRBJ2-1, with TRBD1 identical over 7 bases. The TCR comes from a human donor with alopecia areata. The material sequenced was CD8+ T cells sorted from blood, taken at week 24, from a patient treated with tofacitinib. The CDR3 loop is CASRGTDRSSYNEQFF. CDR3 coding DNA: TGTGCCAGCAGAGGGACAGACCGGAGCTCCTACAATGAGCAGTTCTTC.